This TCR beta chain derives from a study of blood T cell repertoires in COVID-19. Germline CDR1 and CDR2: LGHDT and YNNKEL (reference sequence). This CDR3 comprises 13 residues. V shed 4 bases and J shed 8 bases, with 14 bases lying between them. This clone occurred once. Sequencing was performed with immunoSEQ multiplex PCR; in TCRdb, only in-frame clones are kept and a portion is missing. The sample holds some 69,000 clones, approximately 92% seen once. This rearrangement joins TRBV3-1 (or the pseudogene TRBV3-2) to TRBJ1-2; no definite D call. Specimen: peripheral blood. This receptor was taken from a woman in her 50s with active COVID-19. The chain's CDR3 is CASSPRGSGGYTF. CDR3 coding DNA: TGTGCCAGCAGCCCCCGAGGTTCGGGGGGCTACACCTTC.